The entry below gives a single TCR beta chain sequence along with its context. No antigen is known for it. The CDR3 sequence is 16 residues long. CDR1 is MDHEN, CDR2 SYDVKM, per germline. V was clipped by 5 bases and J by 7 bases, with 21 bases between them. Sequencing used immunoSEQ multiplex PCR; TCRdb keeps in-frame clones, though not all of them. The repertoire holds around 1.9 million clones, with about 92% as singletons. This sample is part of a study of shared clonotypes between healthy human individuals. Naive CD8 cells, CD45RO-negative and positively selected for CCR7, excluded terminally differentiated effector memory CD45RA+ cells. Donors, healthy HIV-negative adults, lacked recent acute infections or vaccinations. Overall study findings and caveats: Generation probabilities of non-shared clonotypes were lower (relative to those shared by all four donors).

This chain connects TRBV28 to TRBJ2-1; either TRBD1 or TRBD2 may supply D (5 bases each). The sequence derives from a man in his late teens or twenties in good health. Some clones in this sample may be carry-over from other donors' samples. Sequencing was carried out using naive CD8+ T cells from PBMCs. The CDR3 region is CASSPLGGTSRNEQFF. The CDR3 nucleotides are TGTGCCAGCAGTCCCTTGGGTGGGACGAGTAGGAATGAGCAGTTCTTC.